The clone carrying this T cell receptor (beta chain) was recorded only once. This CDR3 has 15 residues. Germline CDR1 reads SGDLS; CDR2 reads YYNGEE. The V gene end was trimmed by 0 bases and the J gene end by 6 bases; junction bases not matched to a gene: 2. This specimen belongs to a study of blood T cell repertoires in COVID-19. This table comes from immunoSEQ multiplex PCR, and its TCRdb copy is limited to in-frame clones, with some not included. The data contain roughly 350,000 clones, 85% to 90% of them singletons. The sample taken for sequencing was peripheral blood. This TCR came from a woman in her 50s with COVID-19, enrolled during active disease. The chain joins TRBV9 to TRBJ2-2, with 10 bases matching TRBD1. Here the CDR3 DNA reads TGTGCCAGCAGCGTAGACGGGACAGGGGCCGGGGAGCTGTTTTTT. Translating gives CASSVDGTGAGELFF.